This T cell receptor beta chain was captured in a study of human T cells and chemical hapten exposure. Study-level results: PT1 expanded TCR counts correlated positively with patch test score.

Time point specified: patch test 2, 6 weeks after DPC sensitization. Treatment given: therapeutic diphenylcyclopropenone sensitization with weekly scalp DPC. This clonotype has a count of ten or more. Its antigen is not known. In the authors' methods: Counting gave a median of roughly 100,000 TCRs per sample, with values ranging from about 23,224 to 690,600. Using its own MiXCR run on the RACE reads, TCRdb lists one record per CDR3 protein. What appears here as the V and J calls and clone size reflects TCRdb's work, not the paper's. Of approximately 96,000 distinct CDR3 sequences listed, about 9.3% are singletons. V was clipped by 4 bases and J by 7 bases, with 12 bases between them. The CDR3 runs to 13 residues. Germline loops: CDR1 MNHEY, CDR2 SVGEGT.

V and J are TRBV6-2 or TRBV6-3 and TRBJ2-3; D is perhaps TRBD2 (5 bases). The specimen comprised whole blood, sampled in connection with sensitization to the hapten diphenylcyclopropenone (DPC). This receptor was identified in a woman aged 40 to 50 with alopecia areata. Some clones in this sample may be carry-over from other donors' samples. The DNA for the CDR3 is TGTGCCAGCAGTTCTAGCCGGCAGAATACGCAGTATTTT. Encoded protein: CASSSSRQNTQYF.